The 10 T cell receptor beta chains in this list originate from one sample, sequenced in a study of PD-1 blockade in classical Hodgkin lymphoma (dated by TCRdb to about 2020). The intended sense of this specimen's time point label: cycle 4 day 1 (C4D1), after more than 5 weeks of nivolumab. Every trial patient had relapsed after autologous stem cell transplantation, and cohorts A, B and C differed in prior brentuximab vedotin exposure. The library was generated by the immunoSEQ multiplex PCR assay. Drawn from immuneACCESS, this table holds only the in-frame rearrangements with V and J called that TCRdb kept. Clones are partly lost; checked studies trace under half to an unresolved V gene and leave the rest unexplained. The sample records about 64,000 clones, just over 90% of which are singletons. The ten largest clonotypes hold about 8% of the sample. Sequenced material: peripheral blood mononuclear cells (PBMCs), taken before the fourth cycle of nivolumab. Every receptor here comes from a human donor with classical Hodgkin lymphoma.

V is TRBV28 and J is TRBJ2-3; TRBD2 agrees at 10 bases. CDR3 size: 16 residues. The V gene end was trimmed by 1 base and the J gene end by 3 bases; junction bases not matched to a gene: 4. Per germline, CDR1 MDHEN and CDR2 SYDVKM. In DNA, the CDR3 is TGTGCCAGCAGTTTATCGTCTAGCGGGGGTACAGATACGCAGTATTTT. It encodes CASSLSSSGGTDTQYF. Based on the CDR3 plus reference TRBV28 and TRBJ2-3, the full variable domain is DVKVTQSSRYLVKRTGEKVFLECVQDMDHENMFWYRQDPGLGLRLIYFSYDVKMKEKGDIPEGYSVSREKKERFSLILESASTNQTSMYLCASSLSSSGGTDTQYFGPGTRLTVL.

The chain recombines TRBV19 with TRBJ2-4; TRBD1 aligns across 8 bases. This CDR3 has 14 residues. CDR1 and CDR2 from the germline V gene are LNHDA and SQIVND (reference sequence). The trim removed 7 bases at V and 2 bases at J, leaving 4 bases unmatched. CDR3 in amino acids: CASKDRGSKNIQYF. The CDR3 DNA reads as TGTGCCAGTAAAGACAGGGGCTCCAAAAACATTCAGTACTTC.

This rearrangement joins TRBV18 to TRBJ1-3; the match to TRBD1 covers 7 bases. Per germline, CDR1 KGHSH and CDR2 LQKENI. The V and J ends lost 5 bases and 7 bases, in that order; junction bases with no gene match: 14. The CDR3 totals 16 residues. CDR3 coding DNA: TGTGCCAGCTCATCGACAACAGGGGCTTCATCGAACACCATATATTTT. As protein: CASSSTTGASSNTIYF.

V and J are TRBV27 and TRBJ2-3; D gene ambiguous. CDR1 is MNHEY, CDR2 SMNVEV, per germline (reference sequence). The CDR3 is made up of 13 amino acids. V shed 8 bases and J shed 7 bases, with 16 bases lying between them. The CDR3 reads CASRTRGDHTQYF. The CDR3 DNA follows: TGTGCCAGCCGCACACGAGGAGATCATACGCAGTATTTT.

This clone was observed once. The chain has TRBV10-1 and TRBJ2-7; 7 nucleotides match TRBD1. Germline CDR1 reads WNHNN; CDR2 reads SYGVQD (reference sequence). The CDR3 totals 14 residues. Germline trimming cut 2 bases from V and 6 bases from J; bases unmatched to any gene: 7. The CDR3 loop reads CASSERTGHSEQYF. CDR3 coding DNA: TGCGCCAGCAGTGAGAGGACAGGCCATTCCGAGCAGTACTTC.

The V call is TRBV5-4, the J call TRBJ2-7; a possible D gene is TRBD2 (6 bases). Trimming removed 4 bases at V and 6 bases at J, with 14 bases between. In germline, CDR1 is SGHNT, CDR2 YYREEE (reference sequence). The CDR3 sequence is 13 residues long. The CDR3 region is CASSMTGGIEQYF. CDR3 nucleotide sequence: TGTGCCAGCAGCATGACTGGGGGGATCGAGCAGTACTTC. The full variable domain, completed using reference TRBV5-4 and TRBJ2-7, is ETGVTQSPTHLIKTRGQQVTLRCSSQSGHNTVSWYQQALGQGPQFIFQYYREEENGRGNFPPRFSGLQFPNYSSELNVNALELDDSALYLCASSMTGGIEQYFGPGTRLTVT.

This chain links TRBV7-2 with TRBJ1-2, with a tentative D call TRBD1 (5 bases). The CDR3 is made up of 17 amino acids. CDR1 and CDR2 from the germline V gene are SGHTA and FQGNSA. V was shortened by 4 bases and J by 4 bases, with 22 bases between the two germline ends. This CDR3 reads CASSSSLTAYTAYGYTF. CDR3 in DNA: TGTGCCAGCAGCTCATCTCTGACAGCTTACACCGCCTATGGCTACACCTTC. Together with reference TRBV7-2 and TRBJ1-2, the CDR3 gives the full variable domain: GAGVSQSPSNKVTEKGKDVELRCDPISGHTALYWYRQSLGQGLEFLIYFQGNSAPDKSGLPSDRFSAERTGGSVSTLTIQRTQQEDSAVYLCASSSSLTAYTAYGYTFGSGTRLTVV.

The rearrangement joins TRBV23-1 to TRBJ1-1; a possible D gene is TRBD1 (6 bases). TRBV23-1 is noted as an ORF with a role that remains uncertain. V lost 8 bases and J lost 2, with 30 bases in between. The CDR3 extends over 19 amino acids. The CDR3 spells CASLGSSIQGHFPNTEAFF. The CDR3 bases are TGCGCCAGCCTCGGTTCTAGTATACAGGGTCACTTTCCAAACACTGAAGCTTTCTTT.

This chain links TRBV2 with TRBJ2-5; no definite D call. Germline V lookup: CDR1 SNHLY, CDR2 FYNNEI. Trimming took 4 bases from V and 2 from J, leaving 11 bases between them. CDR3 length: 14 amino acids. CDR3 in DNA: TGTGCCAGCAGTGCTCAAGTGCAACAAGAGACCCAGTACTTC. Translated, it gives CASSAQVQQETQYF.

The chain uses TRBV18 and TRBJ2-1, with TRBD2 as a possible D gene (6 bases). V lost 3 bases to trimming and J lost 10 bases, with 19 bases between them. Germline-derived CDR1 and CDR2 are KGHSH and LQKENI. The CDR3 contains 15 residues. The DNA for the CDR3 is TGTGCCAGCTCACCGACGGCCGGGAGTGTTTGGGAGCAGTTCTTC. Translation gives CASSPTAGSVWEQFF.